This TCR beta chain emerged from a study of shared clonotypes between healthy human individuals (dated by TCRdb to between 2020 and 2021). Study-level background: A couple of women and a few men aged 18 to 49 years were included in the cohort. Leukapheresis yielded between about 0.94 and 8.9 billion PBMCs per donor. To increase sequencing depth and limit assay-specific biases, TCR repertoire library preparation and sequencing were carried out by different laboratories using diverse techniques. For each donor, three plates each were used for CD4 naive and CD4 memory, two plates were used for CD8 naive, and one plate was used for CD8 memory. Blood TCR repertoires of five healthy adults were deeply sequenced to estimate repertoire size and the extent of clonotype sharing between individuals. Summary of the overall study and its limitations: About 4.5% of naive CD4, roughly 3.6% of naive CD8, around 2.3% of memory CD4, and 0.35% to 0.4% of memory CD8 clonotypes were shared across several donors. Sampling was restricted to blood, and TCR repertoires in tissue are likely to differ from TCR repertoires in blood. Higher generation probabilities were observed for clonotypes shared by all four sorted-subset donors than for non-shared clonotypes. Even with the large sequencing depth, rarefaction of the sorted-subset datasets indicated that sequencing was incomplete. Pairwise subsampling led to the expectation that sequencing depth would affect the degree of clonotype sharing among donors. Naive subsets generally had larger estimated clonotype richness than memory subsets. The small number of donors limited the genetic and exposure-history diversity represented.

Concerning this clone: The clone's antigen remains unknown. No base-level quality is on record; no much larger clone is a single base apart.

CD8 naive samples were CD45RO-negative cells positively selected for CCR7, giving a CD45RA+CCR7+ population that excluded TemRA cells. Healthy HIV-negative adults with no recently reported acute infections or vaccinations were included as donors. Only Caucasian adults living in Nashville, Tennessee, USA were represented among the donors. Blood was obtained by leukapheresis, after which PBMCs were separated by Ficoll-Histopaque density gradient centrifugation and cryopreserved in liquid nitrogen vapor phase. Purity and quantity of every magnetically sorted T cell population were checked by analytical flow cytometry. From each sorted fraction, genomic DNA was isolated and quantified by UV absorbance on a Nanodrop 2000c. The CDR3 sequence holds 16 residues, the cysteine and phenylalanine included. Solely the CDR3 DNA is kept, with 48 bases framed from the first base. Trimming leaves V shorter by 4 bases and J shorter by 0 bases, with the junction holding 4 bases beyond the gene matches. Reading the germline V gene gives CDR1 MDHEN and CDR2 SYDVKM.

TCR CDR3 regions were amplified from genomic DNA by multiplex PCR using the deep immunoSEQ assay. Genomic DNA extracted from each cell subset was distributed evenly over all wells of several immunoSEQ 96-well plates, and each plate served as one replicate. For sorted subsets, each replicate PCR was loaded with approximately 200 ng genomic DNA, equivalent to 25,000 to 30,000 T cell genomes. Purified libraries were measured with a Qubit 3.0 fluorometer, size-checked on a Bioanalyzer 2100, and measured again with the KAPA Library Quantification kit. Each immunoSEQ 96-well plate was sequenced on its own single-read 150-cycle Illumina NextSeq 550 flow cell. On the study's bioinformatics: Because the immunoSEQ output held only junctional sequences and lacked quality scores, the filtering could not match the filtering applied to full-length reads. Sequences were annotated with PyIR, a Python wrapper for IgBLAST v1.9, and V/J genes and CDR3 were assigned using IMGT germline references. Reads with weak V/J assignments (E-value above 1e-6), missing CDR3, stop codons, out-of-frame junctions, or ambiguous translated residues were removed. V3J clonotypes were defined as sequences sharing the same inferred V gene, J gene, and CDR3 amino acid sequence. The percentage overlap between two repertoires was calculated by dividing the number of shared unique clonotypes by the size of the smaller repertoire. Richness of each repertoire was evaluated using RTK rarefaction, the Chao1 estimator, and Recon v2.1 estimates of unobserved clonotypes. Generation probabilities were computed with OLGA for all TCRbeta clonotypes obtained by the gDNA method from several donors. TCRdb obtained this table from immuneACCESS and retained in-frame rearrangements with V and J assigned. These tables miss some clones; where compared with another copy, unresolved V genes account for less than half of the shortfall, and the remainder is unexplained. Clonal size and the V and J genes are those of that table, whereas D and trimming came from the DNA. This sample lists about 2.1 million clones; roughly 95% were detected once. The ten largest make up roughly 1.7% of the sample.

Sequences were obtained from naive CD8+ T cells from PBMCs. The cell subset or site label, read with the paper, signifies: CD45RA+CCR7+. The receptor was isolated from a man between 18 and 29 years old in good health. Some clones in this sample may be carry-over from other donors' samples. The sequence joins TRBV28 to TRBJ1-5, with TRBD1 matching 9 junction bases. At the DNA level, the sequence is TGTGCCAGCAGTTCGGGACAGGGACTTAGCAATCAGCCCCAGCATTTT. Protein translation: CASSSGQGLSNQPQHF.